The clone carrying this T cell receptor (beta chain) has only a few counts. This specimen comes from a study of identical twins. TCRdb called the 5' RACE reads again in MiXCR, with one record for every CDR3 protein. The top ten clones hold about 0.91% of a sample with 500,000 to 550,000 distinct CDR3 sequences, roughly a fifth of them seen once. These same records also appear under a second study, on T cells expressing NK-cell markers. That paper adds: Whether expanded NKG2C+ T cell clones were HCMV specific stayed uncertain.

The specimen sequenced was CD4+ T cells sorted from blood. The receptor was isolated from a woman aged 18-35 years in good health.

The CDR3 DNA follows: TGCGCCAGCAGCTGGGACAGCCTCTCCTACGAGCAGTACTTC. Protein: CASSWDSLSYEQYF. The chain links TRBV5-1 to TRBJ2-7; the match to TRBD1 covers 7 bases. Germline CDR1 and CDR2: SGHRS and YFSETQ. Unmatched junction bases numbered 3, after V lost 3 bases and J lost 0 bases. The CDR3 consists of 14 residues.